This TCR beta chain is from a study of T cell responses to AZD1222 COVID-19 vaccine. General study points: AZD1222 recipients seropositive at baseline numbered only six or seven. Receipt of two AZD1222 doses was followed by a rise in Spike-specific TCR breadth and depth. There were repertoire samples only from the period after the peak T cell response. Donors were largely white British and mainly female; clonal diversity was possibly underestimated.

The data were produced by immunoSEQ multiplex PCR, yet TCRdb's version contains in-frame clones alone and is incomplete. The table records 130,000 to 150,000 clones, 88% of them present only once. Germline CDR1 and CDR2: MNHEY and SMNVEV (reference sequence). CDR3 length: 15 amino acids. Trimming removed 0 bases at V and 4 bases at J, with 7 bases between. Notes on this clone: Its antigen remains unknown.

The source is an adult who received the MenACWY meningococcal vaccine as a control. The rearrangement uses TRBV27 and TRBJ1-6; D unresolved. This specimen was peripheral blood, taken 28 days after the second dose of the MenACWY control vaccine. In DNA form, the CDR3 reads TGTGCCAGCAGTTTATCCCTCACATATAATTCACCCCTCCACTTT. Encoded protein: CASSLSLTYNSPLHF.